The 32 T cell receptor beta chains given below trace back to one sample, sequenced in a study of T cell responses to AZD1222 COVID-19 vaccine. The table came from immunoSEQ multiplex PCR; TCRdb's copy has only in-frame clones and leaves some out. The sample has about 150,000 clones, about nine tenths seen once; the top ten hold less than 1.5%. This specimen was peripheral blood, taken 28 days after the second AZD1222 dose. These receptors were collected from an adult who received the AZD1222 COVID-19 vaccine.

The chain uses TRBV6-5 and TRBJ2-7, with 11 nucleotides matching TRBD2. The CDR3 length is 14 residues. Germline values: CDR1 MNHEY, CDR2 SVGAGI. The V gene end was trimmed by 5 bases and the J gene end by 3 bases; junction bases not matched to a gene: 3. This CDR3 is CASSLTSGSYEQYF. In nucleotides, the CDR3 is TGTGCCAGCAGTCTTACTAGCGGGAGCTACGAGCAGTACTTC.

The genes are TRBV14 and TRBJ2-7; D unresolved. CDR3 size: 13 residues. Trimming removed 2 bases at V and 7 bases at J, with 12 bases between. Germline V gene sequence: CDR1 SGHDN, CDR2 FVKESK. CDR3 coding DNA: TGTGCCAGCAGCCAACATCATGGAACTGAGCAGTACTTC. It yields the protein CASSQHHGTEQYF.

The chain is built from TRBV27 and TRBJ2-7, with TRBD2 matching 11 bases. The CDR3 sequence is 16 residues long. Looked up from germline, CDR1 is MNHEY and CDR2 is SMNVEV (reference sequence). J lost 2 bases, V lost 4 bases, and 7 bases had no gene match. The CDR3: CASSYDTSGSTYEQYF. CDR3 in DNA: TGTGCCAGCAGTTATGACACTAGCGGGAGTACCTACGAGCAGTACTTC.

J is TRBJ2-7 and V is TRBV4-2; the D gene is possibly TRBD2 (5 bases). V was shortened by 0 bases and J by 4 bases, with 22 bases between the two germline ends. This CDR3 contains 18 residues. Germline V gene lookup returns CDR1 LGHNA and CDR2 YNFKEQ. This CDR3 reads CASSQDSTNLGGLYEQYF. The CDR3 DNA sequence: TGTGCCAGCAGCCAAGACTCGACTAACTTAGGAGGCTTGTACGAGCAGTACTTC.

The chain is built from TRBV9 and TRBJ1-4, with 7 bases matching TRBD1. CDR3 length: 17 residues. V lost 0 bases to trimming and J lost 7 bases; unmatched junction nucleotides: 12. Germline CDR1 SGDLS, CDR2 YYNGEE. The CDR3 region has the DNA TGTGCCAGCAGCGTAGGGGCCACAGGGGACGTCGGTGAAAAACTGTTTTTT. It yields the protein CASSVGATGDVGEKLFF.

In this sample, this clone turned up once. The V and J genes are TRBV7-8 and TRBJ2-1, with D perhaps matching TRBD1 (6 bases). CDR3 length: 15 amino acids. Between the trimmed V and J ends, which lost 8 bases and 0 bases, there was a span of 14 bases. Looked up from germline, CDR1 is SGHVS and CDR2 is FQNEAQ. DNA of the CDR3: TGTGCCAGCGAAGTGTCAGGGGACTCCTACAATGAGCAGTTCTTC. As protein: CASEVSGDSYNEQFF.

The chain uses TRBV6-5 and TRBJ2-7; 7 nucleotides agree with TRBD2. The CDR3 covers 14 residues. The germline V gene has CDR1 MNHEY and CDR2 SVGAGI. Germline trimming cut 4 bases from V and 2 bases from J; bases unmatched to any gene: 5. CDR3 DNA: TGTGCCAGCAGTTCCAAGCGGGGCCCCTACGAGCAGTACTTC. It is translated as CASSSKRGPYEQYF.

J is TRBJ2-7 and V is TRBV6-5; D is possibly TRBD1 (6 bases). The CDR3 has 14 residues. Germline lookup yields CDR1 MNHEY and CDR2 SVGAGI. The germline V and J ends were trimmed by 2 bases and 7 bases, with 15 bases remaining between them. CDR3 amino acids: CASSYAGAYGEQYF. The DNA for the CDR3 is TGTGCCAGCAGTTACGCAGGGGCCTACGGGGAGCAGTACTTC.

The chain carries TRBV19 and TRBJ1-1; D is unclear. Per the germline V gene, CDR1 is LNHDA and CDR2 is SQIVND (reference sequence). The length of the CDR3 is 13 residues. V lost 7 bases and J lost 2, with 11 bases in between. The CDR3 DNA follows: TGTGCCAGTAATTATGGGGTTAACACTGAAGCTTTCTTT. Translation gives CASNYGVNTEAFF.

The chain uses TRBV7-3 and TRBJ1-2, with a tentative D call TRBD1 (5 bases). The CDR3 extends over 14 amino acids. Between the trimmed V and J ends, which lost 5 bases and 8 bases, there was a span of 18 bases. Germline V gene data show CDR1 as SGHTA and CDR2 as FQGTGA. CDR3 protein: CASSPRAGIAGYTF. The CDR3 coding sequence is TGTGCCAGCAGCCCAAGGGCAGGGATCGCAGGCTACACCTTC.

The chain recombines TRBV27 with TRBJ2-7; D is unresolved. The germline CDR1 and CDR2 sequences are MNHEY and SMNVEV (reference sequence). CDR3 length: 15 amino acids. V dropped 7 bases and J dropped 5 bases, with 21 bases sitting between them. CDR3 bases: TGTGCCAGCACCGAGGAAGGAAGGGCGTCCAACGAGCAGTACTTC. Translating gives CASTEEGRASNEQYF.

The chain joins TRBV7-3 to TRBJ2-5; D is unresolved. Germline CDR1 is SGHTA and CDR2 is FQGTGA. This CDR3 is built from 13 residues. Trimming removed 2 bases from V and 4 bases from J, with 8 bases in between. CDR3 in amino acids: CASSLVGSETQYF. The CDR3 DNA follows: TGTGCCAGCAGCTTAGTAGGGTCAGAGACCCAGTACTTC. The full variable domain, its missing parts supplied by reference TRBV7-3 and TRBJ2-5, is GAGVSQTPSNKVTEKGKYVELRCDPISGHTALYWYRQSLGQGPEFLIYFQGTGAADDSGLPNDRFFAVRPEGSVSTLKIQRTERGDSAVYLCASSLVGSETQYFGPGTRLLVL.

The rearrangement links TRBV28 to TRBJ1-1; no definite D call. The CDR3 runs 16 residues. V was shortened by 6 bases and J by 3 bases, with 20 bases between the two germline ends. CDR1 is MDHEN, CDR2 SYDVKM, per germline. Here the CDR3 DNA reads TGTGCCAGCAGGGGCGCGGAGCCCAGGATTGACACTGAAGCTTTCTTT. Encoded protein: CASRGAEPRIDTEAFF.

A single count supports this clone. The chain recombines TRBV18 with TRBJ1-6; D ambiguous. The germline V and J ends were trimmed by 3 bases and 5 bases, with 8 bases remaining between them. Per the germline V gene, CDR1 is KGHSH and CDR2 is LQKENI. The CDR3 length is 14 residues. CDR3 sequence: CASSPTADNSPLHF. The DNA of the CDR3 is TGTGCCAGCTCACCTACGGCAGATAATTCACCCCTCCACTTT. The complete variable domain, with remaining parts taken from reference TRBV18 and TRBJ1-6, reads NAGVMQNPRHLVRRRGQEARLRCSPMKGHSHVYWYRQLPEEGLKFMVYLQKENIIDESGMPKERFSAEFPKEGPSILRIQQVVRGDSAAYFCASSPTADNSPLHFGNGTRLTVT.

J is TRBJ1-1 and V is TRBV19, with 9 bases aligning to TRBD1. Germline CDR1 is LNHDA and CDR2 is SQIVND (reference sequence). V was pared by 3 bases and J by 3 bases, with 5 bases of the junction left unmatched. The CDR3 extends over 15 amino acids. As DNA, the CDR3 is TGTGCCAGTAGTATTGGCCGGGACAGGGACACTGAAGCTTTCTTT. It is translated as CASSIGRDRDTEAFF.

The CDR3 nucleotides are TGTGCCAGCAGCCCTAAATCGGAAGCTTTCTTT. It encodes CASSPKSEAFF. J is TRBJ1-1 and V is TRBV12-3 or TRBV12-4; D remains unclear. Trimming shortened V by 6 bases and J by 8 bases, and 10 bases separated the two germline ends. The CDR3 contains 11 residues.

The rearrangement links TRBV7-3 to TRBJ1-4, with no clear D. The germline V and J ends were trimmed by 5 bases and 5 bases, with 9 bases remaining between them. This CDR3 region has 13 residues. Germline-derived CDR1 and CDR2 are SGHTA and FQGTGA. The CDR3 loop reads CASSPSSNEKLFF. Written as DNA, the CDR3 is TGTGCCAGCAGCCCCAGTTCGAATGAAAAACTGTTTTTT.

This clone was seen a few times. The chain is built from TRBV15 and TRBJ1-2, with D uncertain. The germline CDR1 and CDR2 sequences are LNHNV and YYDKDF (reference sequence). Deletions cut 3 bases from V and 2 bases from J, with 13 bases between. The CDR3 is made up of 15 amino acids. CDR3 in DNA: TGTGCCACCAGCAGTGGAAGGCTGATAAACTATGGCTACACCTTC. It translates to CATSSGRLINYGYTF.

The chain is built from TRBV6-1 and TRBJ1-2, with D tentatively TRBD1 (6 bases). Trimming removed 3 bases at V and 5 bases at J, with 10 bases between. The CDR3 is 13 amino acids. CDR1 is MNHNS and CDR2 is SASEGT in the germline V gene. The CDR3: CASSERGAYGYTF. DNA for the CDR3: TGTGCCAGCAGTGAGAGGGGGGCTTATGGCTACACCTTC.

This chain uses TRBV12-3 or TRBV12-4 with TRBJ2-4; D is perhaps TRBD1 or TRBD2 (6 bases each). V shed 7 bases and J shed 5 bases, with 12 bases lying between them. CDR3 size: 13 residues. Written as DNA, the CDR3 is TGTGCCAGCACCGGGGGCGAGGAAAACATTCAGTACTTC. It codes for CASTGGEENIQYF.

The J gene is TRBJ2-1, the V gene TRBV2; maybe TRBD2 (5 bases). CDR1 and CDR2 (germline): SNHLY, FYNNEI. This CDR3 is 15 amino acids long. V was trimmed by 5 bases and J by 0 bases, leaving 11 bases between them. In DNA, the CDR3 is TGTGCCAGCAGTCGTGGGCGGGTCTCCTACAATGAGCAGTTCTTC. The encoded protein is CASSRGRVSYNEQFF.

This clone was recorded a few times. This chain connects TRBV19 to TRBJ1-4; D perhaps matches TRBD1 (6 bases). The CDR3 is made up of 14 amino acids. Germline V CDR1 and CDR2: LNHDA, SQIVND (reference sequence). V was trimmed by 5 bases and J by 7 bases, leaving 14 bases between them. The DNA of the CDR3 is TGTGCCAGTAGTGCCGGACAAGGGGGTGAAAAACTGTTTTTT. It yields the protein CASSAGQGGEKLFF.

The genes are TRBV20-1 and TRBJ2-3, with D uncertain. The germline V gene encodes CDR1 DFQATT and CDR2 SNEGSKA (reference sequence). This CDR3 comprises 11 residues. The V end was cut by 6 bases, the J end by 4 bases, with 8 bases between. The CDR3 region is CSAAAPDTQYF. For the CDR3, the DNA is TGCAGTGCAGCAGCCCCAGATACGCAGTATTTT.

This clone was seen a handful of times. The chain couples TRBV7-2 to TRBJ2-2; TRBD2 matches 7 bases. The CDR3 has 16 amino acids. Germline trimming cut 4 bases from V and 2 bases from J; bases unmatched to any gene: 7. CDR1 and CDR2 from the germline V gene are SGHTA and FQGNSA. The CDR3 DNA reads as TGTGCCAGCAGCTCATCCGGGACTACAAACACCGGGGAGCTGTTTTTT. Translation: CASSSSGTTNTGELFF.

The chain carries TRBV10-3 and TRBJ2-7; perhaps TRBD1 as D (6 bases). Germline V gene sequence: CDR1 ENHRY, CDR2 SYGVKD. CDR3 length: 13 residues. Deletions cut 10 bases from V and 1 base from J, with 14 bases between. In DNA form, the CDR3 reads TGTGCCACCGAGGACAGTCAATCCTACGAGCAGTACTTC. Its translation is CATEDSQSYEQYF.

This sequence joins TRBV13 and TRBJ2-1; D call uncertain. Deletions cut 1 base from V and 5 bases from J, with 6 bases between. This CDR3 spans 13 amino acids. The V gene's germline CDR1 is PRHDT and CDR2 FYEKMQ (reference sequence). The CDR3 region has the DNA TGTGCCAGCAGCTTAGAGGCAGACAATGAGCAGTTCTTC. It is translated as CASSLEADNEQFF. The full variable domain, its missing parts supplied by reference TRBV13 and TRBJ2-1, is AAGVIQSPRHLIKEKRETATLKCYPIPRHDTVYWYQQGPGQDPQFLISFYEKMQSDKGSIPDRFSAQQFSDYHSELNMSSLELGDSALYFCASSLEADNEQFFGPGTRLTVL.

J is TRBJ2-1 and V is TRBV12-3 or TRBV12-4; no reliable D call. V was pared by 1 base and J by 7 bases, with 8 bases between. The CDR3 is made up of 13 amino acids. CDR3 DNA sequence: TGTGCCAGCAGTTTAGGCCCTGCGAATGAGCAGTTCTTC. As protein: CASSLGPANEQFF.

This clone was recorded once. This chain's CDR3 is CASSQMETQYF. Written as DNA, the CDR3 is TGTGCCAGCTCACAGATGGAGACCCAGTACTTC. The gene calls are TRBV18 and TRBJ2-5, with D unclear. The CDR3 loop spans 11 amino acids. Germline V gene data show CDR1 as KGHSH and CDR2 as LQKENI. V lost 4 bases and J lost 5, with 5 bases in between.

The chain combines TRBV7-2 with TRBJ2-5; D uncertain. Germline V CDR1 and CDR2: SGHTA, FQGNSA. Trimming took off 1 base at V and 4 bases at J, with 16 bases between the two ends. The CDR3 covers 16 residues. The DNA of the CDR3 is TGTGCCAGCAGCTTAGGTGTCTCTACCCTGGGAGAGACCCAGTACTTC. This translates into CASSLGVSTLGETQYF.

The chain carries TRBV7-2 and TRBJ2-7; D uncertain. Per germline, CDR1 SGHTA and CDR2 FQGNSA. V shed 5 bases and J shed 4 bases, with 6 bases lying between them. The CDR3 is made up of 11 amino acids. The CDR3: CASSTTYEQYF. Written as DNA, the CDR3 is TGTGCCAGCAGCACCACATACGAGCAGTACTTC.

The V call is TRBV7-6, the J call TRBJ1-1; TRBD1 matches 8 bases. Germline V CDR1 and CDR2: SGHVS, FNYEAQ. The CDR3 covers 16 residues. V gave up 2 bases and J gave up 1 base; unmatched junction bases: 6. The CDR3, as DNA: TGTGCCAGCAGCTTAAGTCCCGGGACAGGGAACACTGAAGCTTTCTTT. Its protein product is CASSLSPGTGNTEAFF.

The CDR3 reads CASSQLSGNTIYF. The DNA for the CDR3 is TGTGCCAGCAGCCAGCTCTCTGGAAACACCATATATTTT. The rearrangement links TRBV5-4 to TRBJ1-3; D not certain. Germline CDR1 reads SGHNT; CDR2 reads YYREEE (reference sequence). V was pared by 4 bases and J by 0 bases, with 5 bases between. The CDR3 length is 13 residues.